A selection of T cell receptor beta chains follows, all from one sample in a study of OX40 agonist ivuxolimab in advanced cancers. Repertoires were generated with immunoSEQ multiplex PCR, while TCRdb's copy carries only in-frame clones and drops some. The repertoire holds more than 65,000 clones, with almost 85% as singletons. Here the sequenced sample was CD4+ or CD8+ T cells sorted from blood, taken in a trial of the OX40 agonist ivuxolimab. These receptors all stem from an adult with an advanced solid tumor such as melanoma, head and neck, liver or kidney cancer. The CDR3 runs from the conserved cysteine through the conserved F or W. A D gene is named only where the DNA matches it firmly. Rows give clone size only sometimes, using once, few, many, or a class for an expanded clone.

. TRBJ2-2 . TRBV7-2 CASSFVGLPNTGELFF TGTGCCAGCAGCTTTGTGGGACTTCCGAACACCGGGGAGCTGTTTTTT
. TRBJ1-1 . TRBV4-3 CASSQERATTEAFF TGCGCCAGCAGCCAAGAGAGGGCTACGACTGAAGCTTTCTTT
. TRBJ2-2 . TRBV6-6 CASSPELRTGELFF TGTGCCAGCAGCCCCGAACTGCGCACCGGGGAGCTGTTTTTT
. TRBJ2-7 . TRBV13 CASSLGGGYEQYF TGTGCCAGCAGCTTAGGCGGAGGCTACGAGCAGTACTTC
TRBD2 TRBJ2-1 . TRBV5-1 CASSLQREGYNEQFF TGCGCCAGCAGCCTCCAGCGGGAGGGGTACAATGAGCAGTTCTTC
TRBD1 TRBJ1-4 . TRBV4-3 CASSPHRGHGEKLFF TGCGCCAGCAGCCCGCACAGGGGGCATGGTGAAAAACTGTTTTTT
. TRBJ2-2 . TRBV4-1 CASSPDPGQITGELFF TGCGCCAGCAGCCCCGACCCAGGGCAGATAACCGGGGAGCTGTTTTTT
TRBD2 TRBJ2-1 . TRBV6-6 CASSSTGLAGKGEQFF TGTGCCAGCAGTTCGACCGGGCTAGCGGGAAAGGGTGAGCAGTTCTTC
TRBD1 TRBJ2-5 . TRBV5-6 CASSGTGGFSQETQYF TGTGCCAGCAGCGGGACAGGGGGCTTTTCCCAAGAGACCCAGTACTTC
. TRBJ2-6 . TRBV27 CASSPRTELLSGANVLTF TGTGCCAGCAGTCCCCGGACAGAGCTCCTCTCTGGGGCCAACGTCCTGACTTTC
. TRBJ2-3 once TRBV5-1 CASSDPQGGDTQYF TGCGCCAGCAGCGACCCCCAAGGTGGAGATACGCAGTATTTT
. TRBJ2-3 . TRBV20-1 CSALSTDTQYF TGCAGTGCCCTGAGCACAGATACGCAGTATTTT
TRBD1 TRBJ1-2 . TRBV7-8 CASSTGTAFYGYTF TGTGCCAGCAGCACCGGGACAGCCTTCTATGGCTACACCTTC
. TRBJ2-3 . TRBV7-8 CASSLSETRGTDTQYF TGTGCCAGCAGCTTATCTGAGACTAGGGGCACAGATACGCAGTATTTT
TRBD1 TRBJ2-7 . TRBV19 CASTAGQDHSYEQYF TGTGCCAGTACTGCCGGACAGGACCACTCCTACGAGCAGTACTTC
. TRBJ1-2 once TRBV5-8 CASTRGRETFYGYTF TGTGCCAGCACTCGGGGGAGGGAAACGTTCTATGGCTACACCTTC
. TRBJ2-7 . TRBV30 CAWSVTGTEQYF TGTGCCTGGAGTGTTACAGGGACCGAGCAGTACTTC
TRBD1 TRBJ1-2 . TRBV4-1 CASRDRDYNYGYTF TGCGCCAGCAGGGACAGGGATTACAACTATGGCTACACCTTC
TRBD1 TRBJ2-5 . TRBV7-9 CASSSYRGGRETQYF TGTGCCAGCAGCTCATACAGGGGTGGAAGAGAGACCCAGTACTTC
TRBD1 TRBJ2-7 . TRBV12-5 CASGLSPQTGGVYEQYF TGTGCTAGTGGTTTGTCCCCCCAGACAGGGGGGGTCTACGAGCAGTACTTC
TRBD1 TRBJ1-4 . TRBV9 CASSVRTGEGEKLFF TGTGCCAGCAGCGTTAGGACAGGGGAGGGTGAAAAACTGTTTTTT
. TRBJ1-2 . TRBV14 CASSQDNTYYGYTF TGTGCCAGCAGCCAAGATAACACGTACTATGGCTACACCTTC
. TRBJ2-5 . TRBV2 CASTREGPYQYF TGTGCCAGTACCCGAGAGGGCCCTTACCAGTACTTC
. TRBJ2-7 few TRBV28 CASSLGVPSYEQYF TGTGCCAGCAGTTTAGGGGTACCCTCCTACGAGCAGTACTTC
TRBD2 TRBJ2-3 . TRBV2 CASRLLAGVLPDTQYF TGTGCCAGCAGACTCCTAGCGGGAGTACTCCCAGATACGCAGTATTTT
. TRBJ2-3 . TRBV18 CASSRVRQQTPTDTQYF TGTGCCAGCTCACGGGTGAGGCAGCAAACACCCACAGATACGCAGTATTTT
TRBD2 TRBJ2-1 . TRBV30 CARGPFAGGHNEQFF TGTGCCCGTGGCCCCTTTGCGGGGGGACACAATGAGCAGTTCTTC
. TRBJ1-2 . TRBV5-1 CASSLARQVDNYGYTF TGCGCCAGCAGCTTGGCGCGACAGGTGGACAACTATGGCTACACCTTC
. TRBJ1-1 few TRBV20-1 CSAVDPEGTFF TGCAGTGCTGTCGACCCAGAGGGAACTTTCTTT
TRBD1 TRBJ2-2 . TRBV5-1 CASSTAGTGPLGELFF TGCGCCAGCAGCACGGCCGGGACAGGGCCCCTGGGGGAGCTGTTTTTT
TRBD2 TRBJ2-5 few TRBV5-1 CASKLAGGLLGTQYF TGCGCCAGCAAATTAGCGGGAGGGCTTTTGGGGACCCAGTACTTC
. TRBJ1-2 . TRBV2 CASSEEGGLLTHGYTF TGTGCCAGCAGTGAGGAAGGCGGACTCCTCACACATGGCTACACCTTC